The count of the clone carrying this TCR beta chain is one. These data originate in a study of control samples from healthy donors and cancer patients. The protocol was immunoSEQ multiplex PCR, while the TCRdb copy is restricted to in-frame clones and leaves out a portion. This table has about 89,000 clones, more than 75% appearing once. The length of the CDR3 is 14 residues. Per germline, CDR1 MNHEY and CDR2 SVGEGT. V was pared by 2 bases and J by 5 bases, with 11 bases between. Source material: blood. The chain joins TRBV6-2 or TRBV6-3 to TRBJ2-3; D possibly corresponds to TRBD1 (6 bases). This receptor was obtained from a woman aged 40 to 49 in good health. CDR3 residues: CASSYPPQGDTQYF. The CDR3 nucleotides read TGTGCCAGCAGTTACCCCCCACAGGGAGATACGCAGTATTTT.